Listed below are T cell receptor beta chains from one sample, sequenced in a study of identical twins. Via MiXCR, TCRdb re-called the 5' RACE reads, giving one row per CDR3 protein. Of some 460,000 distinct CDR3 sequences in the sample, 11% to 15% were seen once. The data also belong to a second study, concerning yellow fever vaccine responses in identical twins.

The sample taken for sequencing was CD4+ T cells sorted from blood. The origin of the receptors is a woman younger than 35 in good health. CDR3s include the opening cysteine and the closing phenylalanine or tryptophan. A D gene is named only where the DNA matches it firmly. A row's size may be missing; if present it is once, few, many or a size class.

TRBJ1-5	few	TRBV12-3/TRBV12-4	NA	CASSLEGYQPQHF	TGTGCCAGCAGTTTAGAAGGGTATCAGCCCCAGCATTTT
TRBJ2-3	few	TRBV14	TRBD2	CASSQGLAGLPTDTQYF	TGTGCCAGCAGCCAAGGGCTAGCGGGATTACCCACAGATACGCAGTATTTT
TRBJ1-4	few	TRBV6-5	NA	CASSLTWTNEKLFF	TGTGCCAGCAGTTTAACCTGGACTAATGAAAAACTGTTTTTT
TRBJ2-1	few	TRBV7-6	NA	CASSGWRNEQFF	TGTGCCAGCAGCGGATGGAGGAATGAGCAGTTCTTC
TRBJ2-1	NA	TRBV7-8	TRBD2	CASSWVGGLAGEMQFF	TGTGCCAGCAGCTGGGTTGGGGGACTAGCGGGAGAGATGCAGTTCTTC
TRBJ2-2	few	TRBV10-3	NA	CAISDRSSGTGELFF	TGTGCCATCAGTGACAGATCTTCGGGCACCGGGGAGCTGTTTTTT
TRBJ2-1	few	TRBV6-2/TRBV6-3	NA	CASKLGSEQFF	TGTGCCAGCAAACTAGGCAGTGAGCAGTTCTTC
TRBJ2-6	NA	TRBV10-3	TRBD1	CATTGTGTGANVLTF	TGTGCCACAACCGGGACAGGGACTGGGGCCAACGTCCTGACTTTC
TRBJ1-4	NA	TRBV10-3	TRBD1	CAIRTGDNEKLFF	TGTGCCATACGGACAGGAGATAATGAAAAACTGTTTTTT
TRBJ2-7	few	TRBV11-2	NA	CASRLQDYEQYF	TGTGCCAGCAGGTTACAGGATTACGAGCAGTACTTC
TRBJ1-5	few	TRBV12-3/TRBV12-4	NA	CASSLGGSGQPQHF	TGTGCCAGCAGTTTAGGGGGTTCTGGCCAGCCCCAGCATTTT
TRBJ2-5	many	TRBV7-2	NA	CASSLVKETQYF	TGTGCCAGCAGCTTGGTTAAAGAGACCCAGTACTTC
TRBJ2-7	NA	TRBV12-3/TRBV12-4	TRBD2	CASSPASGRRYEQYF	TGTGCCAGCAGTCCAGCTAGCGGGAGGCGGTACGAGCAGTACTTC
TRBJ2-1	NA	TRBV28	TRBD2	CASSSLAGGLGSYNEQFF	TGTGCCAGCAGTTCTCTAGCGGGGGGGCTCGGCTCCTACAATGAGCAGTTCTTC
TRBJ2-7	few	TRBV15	NA	CATSRAPSSEHRYEQYF	TGTGCCACCAGCAGAGCCCCCTCCTCAGAACATCGTTACGAGCAGTACTTC